This TCR beta chain was found in a study of PD-1 blockade in classical Hodgkin lymphoma. The germline CDR1 and CDR2 sequences are SGHTA and FQGNSA. V was clipped by 1 base and J by 2 bases, with 14 bases between them. The length of the CDR3 is 16 residues. The study's findings and limits: Causes of the repertoire differences remain undefined, possibly disease activity or prior therapy. Relapsed/refractory patients reportedly had the lowest baseline TCR diversity, below newly diagnosed patients, who were below healthy donors.

Regarding time point: newly diagnosed, previously untreated cHL patient sample. With magnetic negative selection, CD4+ T cells were purified from PBMCs that had been thawed. Newly diagnosed, untreated classical Hodgkin lymphoma PBMCs provided comparison. The method was immunoSEQ multiplex PCR; TCRdb's version includes in-frame clones alone and lacks a portion of them. The repertoire holds more than 25,000 clones, with around 90% as singletons. For this clone: Its target is not known.

The V gene is TRBV7-2, the J gene TRBJ2-5; a weak D match, TRBD2 (5 bases). What was sequenced was CD4+ T cells from blood. The sequence was collected from a human donor with classical Hodgkin lymphoma. The CDR3 loop reads CASSLGSGGRQETQYF. CDR3 nucleotides: TGTGCCAGCAGCTTAGGGAGCGGAGGCCGTCAAGAGACCCAGTACTTC.